Below are 3 T cell receptor beta chains sequenced from a single sample in a study of blood T cell repertoires in COVID-19. TCRdb's table, derived via immunoSEQ multiplex PCR, lists solely in-frame clones and lacks some. The table shows some 350,000 clones, with about 87% occurring only once. The source material was peripheral blood. The source is a woman aged 50 to 60 with COVID-19, enrolled during active disease.

This rearrangement joins TRBV5-1 to TRBJ2-1; 8 bases line up with TRBD2. V lost 2 bases to trimming and J lost 9 bases; unmatched junction nucleotides: 10. CDR1 and CDR2 from the germline V gene are SGHRS and YFSETQ. This CDR3 is 15 amino acids long. In DNA form, the CDR3 reads TGCGCCAGCAGCTTAACCGCGGGAGGATTGGGTGAGCAGTTCTTC. The encoded protein is CASSLTAGGLGEQFF.

The gene calls are TRBV14 and TRBJ1-1, with 8 bases that match TRBD1. The germline CDR1 and CDR2 sequences are SGHDN and FVKESK. The CDR3 is made up of 13 amino acids. V gave up 3 bases and J gave up 5 bases; unmatched junction bases: 2. The CDR3 nucleotides are TGTGCCAGCAGCCACACAGGGGGAACTGAAGCTTTCTTT. Protein: CASSHTGGTEAFF.

This chain uses TRBV6-5 with TRBJ1-1; D gene unclear. CDR1 is MNHEY and CDR2 is SVGAGI in the germline V gene. The V end was cut by 0 bases, the J end by 4 bases, with 9 bases between. This CDR3 has 14 residues. Written as DNA, the CDR3 is TGTGCCAGCAGTTACTCGGTGGCGGGCACTGAAGCTTTCTTT. Its protein is CASSYSVAGTEAFF.